The sequence of this T cell receptor (beta chain) was determined in a study of blood T cell repertoires in COVID-19. Overall study: Sites in the United States, Italy and Spain provided acute and convalescent COVID-19 samples. Sample material is recorded as cDNA or gDNA derived from T cells, B-cell-depleted T cells, or PBMCs.

In the source study's methods: The authors estimated nucleated cell counts from reference gene primer amplification. Sequencing used immunoSEQ multiplex PCR; TCRdb keeps in-frame clones, though not all of them. The DNA gave D and trimming, while V, J and clone size come from that table. The data contain approximately 25,000 clones, roughly 77% of them singletons. This clone has a single count. The CDR3 runs 16 residues. V gave up 5 bases and J gave up 0 bases; unmatched junction bases: 8. CDR1 and CDR2 (germline): SGHVS, FNYEAQ. Sequencing was carried out using peripheral blood. The clonotype was recovered from a woman in her seventies with COVID-19, enrolled during active disease. The rearrangement joins TRBV7-6 to TRBJ1-1, with 8 nucleotides matching TRBD1. CDR3 in amino acids: CASSRNTGGLNTEAFF. CDR3 nucleotides: TGTGCCAGCAGCCGAAATACAGGGGGGCTGAACACTGAAGCTTTCTTT.